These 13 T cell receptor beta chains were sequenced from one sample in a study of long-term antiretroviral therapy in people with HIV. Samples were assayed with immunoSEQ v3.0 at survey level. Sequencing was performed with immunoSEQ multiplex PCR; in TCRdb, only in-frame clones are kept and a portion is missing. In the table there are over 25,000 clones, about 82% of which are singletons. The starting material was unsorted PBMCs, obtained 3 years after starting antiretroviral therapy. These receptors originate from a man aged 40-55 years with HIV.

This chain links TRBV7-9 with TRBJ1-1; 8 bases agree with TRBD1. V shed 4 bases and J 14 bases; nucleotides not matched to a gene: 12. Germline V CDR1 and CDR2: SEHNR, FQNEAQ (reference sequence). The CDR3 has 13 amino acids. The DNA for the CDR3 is TGTGCCAGCAGCTCCGGACAGGGCTTTCCAGGGTTCTTT. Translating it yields CASSSGQGFPGFF.

The CDR3 coding sequence is TGCGCCAGCAGCTTTGGACTTAAAAATGAGCAGTTCTTC. The encoded protein is CASSFGLKNEQFF. V and J are TRBV5-1 and TRBJ2-1, with D possibly being TRBD2 (5 bases). CDR1 is SGHRS, CDR2 YFSETQ, per germline. This CDR3 has 13 amino acids. Between the trimmed V and J ends, which lost 2 bases and 7 bases, there was a span of 10 bases.

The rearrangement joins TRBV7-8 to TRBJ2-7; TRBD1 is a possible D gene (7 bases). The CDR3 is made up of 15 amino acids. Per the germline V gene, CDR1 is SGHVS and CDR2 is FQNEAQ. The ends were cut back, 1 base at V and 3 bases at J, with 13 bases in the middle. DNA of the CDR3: TGTGCCAGCAGCTTAGACCCAGGGGGGATCTACGAGCAGTACTTC. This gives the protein CASSLDPGGIYEQYF.

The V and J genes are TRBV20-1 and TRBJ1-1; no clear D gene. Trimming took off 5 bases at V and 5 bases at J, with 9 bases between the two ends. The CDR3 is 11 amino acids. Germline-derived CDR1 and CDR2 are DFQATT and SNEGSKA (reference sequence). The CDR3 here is CSAGVWTEAFF. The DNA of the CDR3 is TGCAGTGCTGGGGTTTGGACTGAAGCTTTCTTT.

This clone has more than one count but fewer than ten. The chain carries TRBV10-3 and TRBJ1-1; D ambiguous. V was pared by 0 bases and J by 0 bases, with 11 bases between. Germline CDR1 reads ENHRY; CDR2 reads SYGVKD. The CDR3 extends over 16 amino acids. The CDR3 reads CAISESEESMNTEAFF. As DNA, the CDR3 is TGTGCCATCAGTGAGTCTGAGGAGAGTATGAACACTGAAGCTTTCTTT.

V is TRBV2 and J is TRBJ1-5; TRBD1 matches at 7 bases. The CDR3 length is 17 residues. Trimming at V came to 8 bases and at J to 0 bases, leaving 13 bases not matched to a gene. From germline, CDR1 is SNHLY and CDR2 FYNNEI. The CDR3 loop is CASGAGTATYSNQPQHF. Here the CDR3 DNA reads TGTGCCAGCGGAGCCGGGACAGCGACTTATAGCAATCAGCCCCAGCATTTT.

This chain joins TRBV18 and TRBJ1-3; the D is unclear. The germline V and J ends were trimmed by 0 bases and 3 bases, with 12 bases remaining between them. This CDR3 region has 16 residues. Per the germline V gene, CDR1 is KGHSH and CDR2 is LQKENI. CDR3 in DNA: TGTGCCAGCTCACCACCCCAGTACTCTGGTGGAAACACCATATATTTT. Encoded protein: CASSPPQYSGGNTIYF.

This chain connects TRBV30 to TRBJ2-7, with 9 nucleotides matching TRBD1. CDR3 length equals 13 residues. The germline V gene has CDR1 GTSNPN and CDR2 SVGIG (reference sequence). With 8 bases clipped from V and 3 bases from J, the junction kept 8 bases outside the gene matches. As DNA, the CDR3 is TGTGCCGGGACGGACAGGGGAGGCTACGAGCAGTACTTC. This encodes CAGTDRGGYEQYF. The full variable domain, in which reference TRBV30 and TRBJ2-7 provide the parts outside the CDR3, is SQTIHQWPATLVQPVGSPLSLECTVEGTSNPNLYWYRQAAGRGLQLLFYSVGIGQISSEVPQNLSASRPQDRQFILSSKKLLLSDSGFYLCAGTDRGGYEQYFGPGTRLTVT.

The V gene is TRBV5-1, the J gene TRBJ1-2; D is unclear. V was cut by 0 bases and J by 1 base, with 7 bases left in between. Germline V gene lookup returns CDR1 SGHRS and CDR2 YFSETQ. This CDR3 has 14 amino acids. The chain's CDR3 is CASSLGVVNYGYTF. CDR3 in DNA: TGCGCCAGCAGCTTGGGAGTCGTTAACTATGGCTACACCTTC. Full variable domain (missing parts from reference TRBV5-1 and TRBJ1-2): KAGVTQTPRYLIKTRGQQVTLSCSPISGHRSVSWYQQTPGQGLQFLFEYFSETQRNKGNFPGRFSGRQFSNSRSEMNVSTLELGDSALYLCASSLGVVNYGYTFGSGTRLTVV.

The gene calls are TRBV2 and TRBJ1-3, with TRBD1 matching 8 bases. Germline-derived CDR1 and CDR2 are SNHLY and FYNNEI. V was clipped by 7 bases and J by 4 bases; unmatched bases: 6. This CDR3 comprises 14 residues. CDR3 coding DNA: TGTGCCAGCACCGGACAGGGTGTAGGAAACACCATATATTTT. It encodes CASTGQGVGNTIYF. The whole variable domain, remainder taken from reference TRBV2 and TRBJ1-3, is EPEVTQTPSHQVTQMGQEVILRCVPISNHLYFYWYRQILGQKVEFLVSFYNNEISEKSEIFDDQFSVERPDGSNFTLKIRSTKLEDSAMYFCASTGQGVGNTIYFGEGSWLTVV.

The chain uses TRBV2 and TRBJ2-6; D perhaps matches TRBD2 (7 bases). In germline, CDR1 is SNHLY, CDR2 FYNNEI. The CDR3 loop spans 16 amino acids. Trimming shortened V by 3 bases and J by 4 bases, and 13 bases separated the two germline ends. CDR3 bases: TGTGCCAGCAGTGAGGAGGGGGGGGCCGGGGCCAACGTCCTGACTTTC. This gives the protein CASSEEGGAGANVLTF.

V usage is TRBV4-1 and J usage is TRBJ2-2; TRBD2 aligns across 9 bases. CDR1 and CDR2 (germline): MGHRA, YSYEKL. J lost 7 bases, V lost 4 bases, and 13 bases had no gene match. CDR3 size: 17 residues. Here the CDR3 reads CASSLGAAGGQNGELFF. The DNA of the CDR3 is TGCGCCAGCAGCCTCGGCGCCGCGGGGGGGCAGAACGGGGAGCTGTTTTTT.

In nucleotides, the CDR3 is TGTGCCACCAGCAGACAGACGGGGGGTGATTACAATGAGCAGTTCTTC. Its translation: CATSRQTGGDYNEQFF. The gene calls are TRBV15 and TRBJ2-1, with 7 bases fitting TRBD2. The J segment lost 4 bases and the V segment lost 2 bases, leaving 8 bases of the junction unmatched. The CDR3 length is 16 residues. The germline gives CDR1 LNHNV, CDR2 YYDKDF (reference sequence).